Each of the 20 T cell receptor beta chains below was sequenced from the same sample in a study of cytomegalovirus exposure and HLA in healthy donors. Primers included in the PCR were 60 Vbeta and 13 Jbeta primers. Produced via immunoSEQ multiplex PCR; TCRdb's table is partial and in-frame only. The profile shows more than 150,000 clones, 80% of them singletons. The sequencing sample was made of PBMCs. Receptors originate from a girl between 5 and 17 years old in good health and CMV-seropositive.

The chain recombines TRBV28 with TRBJ2-7, with 10 bases identical to TRBD1. This CDR3 has 14 residues. Germline loops: CDR1 MDHEN, CDR2 SYDVKM. V lost 2 bases, J lost 5 bases, and 3 bases stayed unmatched. Written as DNA, the CDR3 is TGTGCCAGCAGTTTAAGGGACAGGGGTCACGAGCAGTACTTC. Protein: CASSLRDRGHEQYF. Variable domain in full (rest from reference TRBV28 and TRBJ2-7): DVKVTQSSRYLVKRTGEKVFLECVQDMDHENMFWYRQDPGLGLRLIYFSYDVKMKEKGDIPEGYSVSREKKERFSLILESASTNQTSMYLCASSLRDRGHEQYFGPGTRLTVT.

This clone was recorded a few times. The V call is TRBV6-1, the J call TRBJ2-7; 7 bases align to TRBD1. The CDR3 spans 17 residues. Germline CDR1 and CDR2: MNHNS and SASEGT. Trimming cost V 2 bases and J 0 bases; bases outside gene matches: 10. The DNA for the CDR3 is TGTGCCAGCAGTGAACAACTAACCGGGACAGTCTCCTACGAGCAGTACTTC. The encoded protein is CASSEQLTGTVSYEQYF.

The J gene is TRBJ1-6, the V gene TRBV2; 12 bases align to TRBD1. The V gene's germline CDR1 is SNHLY and CDR2 FYNNEI. This CDR3 comprises 13 residues. With 8 bases clipped from V and 8 bases from J, the junction kept 1 base outside the gene matches. CDR3 coding DNA: TGTGCCAGCGGGGACAGGGGGCATTCACCCCTCCACTTT. Translating it yields CASGDRGHSPLHF. The variable domain in full, with the rest retrieved from reference TRBV2 and TRBJ1-6, is EPEVTQTPSHQVTQMGQEVILRCVPISNHLYFYWYRQILGQKVEFLVSFYNNEISEKSEIFDDQFSVERPDGSNFTLKIRSTKLEDSAMYFCASGDRGHSPLHFGNGTRLTVT.

The chain combines TRBV7-9 with TRBJ2-7; D unclear. Germline V gene sequence: CDR1 SEHNR, CDR2 FQNEAQ (reference sequence). The CDR3 is 15 residues long. The V end was cut by 0 bases, the J end by 2 bases, with 11 bases between. The CDR3 spells CASSLAARGTYEQYF. The DNA of the CDR3 is TGTGCCAGCAGCTTAGCCGCCCGAGGTACCTACGAGCAGTACTTC.

The chain combines TRBV29-1 with TRBJ1-1, with TRBD1 matching over 8 bases. Trimming at V came to 7 bases and at J to 7 bases, leaving 11 bases not matched to a gene. This CDR3 region has 13 residues. Per germline, CDR1 SQVTM and CDR2 ANQGSEA. The CDR3 loop is CSETSGTGVEAFF. For the CDR3, the DNA is TGCAGCGAGACATCCGGGACAGGAGTTGAAGCTTTCTTT.

CDR3 in DNA: TGCGCCAGCAGTGACGGTATCGGTCGAGGGGGCCAGTACTTC. Residues: CASSDGIGRGGQYF. V gene TRBV10-2 combines with J gene TRBJ2-5, with D perhaps matching TRBD1 (6 bases). The CDR3 consists of 14 residues. In germline, CDR1 is WSHSY, CDR2 SAAADI. Trimming took 3 bases from V and 10 from J, leaving 18 bases between them.

V gene TRBV9 combines with J gene TRBJ1-3, with D perhaps matching TRBD1 (6 bases). From germline, CDR1 is SGDLS and CDR2 YYNGEE. The CDR3 is made up of 16 amino acids. The V end was cut by 0 bases, the J end by 3 bases, with 13 bases between. In DNA form, the CDR3 reads TGTGCCAGCAGCGTAGGCGGGGGGCGCGTTGGAAACACCATATATTTT. Translation gives CASSVGGGRVGNTIYF.

The CDR3 reads CASSRDREYGYTF. The CDR3, as DNA: TGTGCCAGCAGCCGGGACAGGGAGTATGGCTACACCTTC. The V gene is TRBV11-2, the J gene TRBJ1-2, with TRBD1 matching 9 bases. J lost 5 bases, V lost 5 bases, and 3 bases had no gene match. This CDR3 is 13 amino acids long. Germline-derived CDR1 and CDR2 are SGHAT and FQNNGV.

The chain has TRBV30 and TRBJ1-5; D unresolved. The CDR3 extends over 13 amino acids. The germline V gene has CDR1 GTSNPN and CDR2 SVGIG (reference sequence). V was clipped by 0 bases and J by 5 bases, with 8 bases between them. In DNA, the CDR3 is TGTGCCTGGAGTGTAAGATTAGATCAGCCCCAGCATTTT. Translation: CAWSVRLDQPQHF.

DNA of the CDR3: TGTGCCAGCAGTTACCTCGGACTGAACCCCTACGAGCAGTACTTC. It codes for CASSYLGLNPYEQYF. The rearrangement joins TRBV6-6 to TRBJ2-7; D is possibly TRBD2 (5 bases). Trimming cost V 2 bases and J 2 bases, with 13 bases left between them. The CDR3 extends over 15 amino acids. Germline V gene lookup returns CDR1 MNHNY and CDR2 SVGAGI (reference sequence).

The V call is TRBV6-5, the J call TRBJ2-5, with a possible D match to TRBD1 (5 bases). V was shortened by 0 bases and J by 2 bases, with 10 bases between the two germline ends. Germline assignment: CDR1 MNHEY and CDR2 SVGAGI. This CDR3 is 15 amino acids long. The CDR3 region is CASSYSPQGQETQYF. CDR3 DNA: TGTGCCAGCAGTTACTCGCCCCAGGGTCAAGAGACCCAGTACTTC.

The sample holds one count of this clone. The rearrangement links TRBV5-5 to TRBJ1-1, with D possibly matching TRBD1 (5 bases). The V end lost 4 bases, the J end lost 2 bases, and 12 bases lay between the germline ends. The CDR3 runs to 14 residues. CDR1 and CDR2 from the germline V gene are SGHKS and YYEKEE (reference sequence). The CDR3 here is CASSGRDSNTEAFF. In nucleotides, the CDR3 is TGTGCCAGCAGCGGCCGGGACTCCAACACTGAAGCTTTCTTT.

The chain carries TRBV13 and TRBJ2-1; 11 nucleotides match TRBD2. The germline V gene encodes CDR1 PRHDT and CDR2 FYEKMQ (reference sequence). With V trimmed by 4 bases and J by 3 bases, 11 bases remained unmatched. The CDR3 runs 18 residues. The CDR3, as DNA: TGTGCCAGCAGCTCTATAGCGGGAGGGCCGTATGGCTACAATGAGCAGTTCTTC. Its protein is CASSSIAGGPYGYNEQFF.

V and J are TRBV10-3 and TRBJ2-7, with a possible D match to TRBD1 (5 bases). Trimming left V 10 bases short and J 2 bases short, with 12 bases between. The CDR3 is made up of 12 amino acids. The germline V gene encodes CDR1 ENHRY and CDR2 SYGVKD. The CDR3 sequence is CATYDSPYEQYF. CDR3 nucleotides: TGTGCCACCTACGACAGTCCCTACGAGCAGTACTTC.

V and J are TRBV19 and TRBJ1-2; TRBD1 is a possible D gene (5 bases). Germline V gene lookup returns CDR1 LNHDA and CDR2 SQIVND (reference sequence). CDR3 length equals 14 residues. V was pared by 6 bases and J by 0 bases, with 11 bases between. The CDR3 DNA is TGTGCCAGTAGAAATACAGGAGCTAACTATGGCTACACCTTC. This sequence encodes CASRNTGANYGYTF. Full variable domain (missing parts from reference TRBV19 and TRBJ1-2): DGGITQSPKYLFRKEGQNVTLSCEQNLNHDAMYWYRQDPGQGLRLIYYSQIVNDFQKGDIAEGYSVSREKKESFPLTVTSAQKNPTAFYLCASRNTGANYGYTFGSGTRLTVV.

The chain is built from TRBV29-1 and TRBJ2-7; maybe TRBD1 (6 bases). The CDR3 is 14 residues long. Germline assignment: CDR1 SQVTM and CDR2 ANQGSEA. Trimming stripped 0 bases from V and 2 bases from J, with 11 bases between. CDR3 in DNA: TGCAGCGTTGAAGAAAGCCGGGACACCTACGAGCAGTACTTC. Translated, it gives CSVEESRDTYEQYF.

The rearrangement uses TRBV6-5 and TRBJ1-1; 8 positions match TRBD1. CDR3 length: 13 residues. The germline V gene has CDR1 MNHEY and CDR2 SVGAGI. V gave up 5 bases and J gave up 4 bases; unmatched junction bases: 3. The CDR3 spells CASSIDRGTEAFF. For the CDR3, the DNA is TGTGCCAGCAGTATTGACAGGGGCACTGAAGCTTTCTTT.

The rearrangement links TRBV29-1 to TRBJ1-1; D is possibly TRBD1 (5 bases). This CDR3 is 13 amino acids long. Germline V gene sequence: CDR1 SQVTM, CDR2 ANQGSEA. V lost 4 bases to trimming and J lost 5 bases, with 14 bases between them. CDR3 sequence (DNA): TGCAGCGTTGTGGGGCAGGGCGGTACTGAAGCTTTCTTT. Its translation is CSVVGQGGTEAFF.

The V gene is TRBV19, the J gene TRBJ1-2; D call uncertain. The V gene lost 4 bases and the J gene lost 4 bases, with 16 bases spanning the gap. CDR3 size: 15 residues. Per germline, CDR1 LNHDA and CDR2 SQIVND (reference sequence). CDR3 bases: TGTGCCAGTAGTACTCCCCTGGGAGAGAGCTATGGCTACACCTTC. As protein: CASSTPLGESYGYTF. The complete variable domain, with remaining parts taken from reference TRBV19 and TRBJ1-2, reads DGGITQSPKYLFRKEGQNVTLSCEQNLNHDAMYWYRQDPGQGLRLIYYSQIVNDFQKGDIAEGYSVSREKKESFPLTVTSAQKNPTAFYLCASSTPLGESYGYTFGSGTRLTVV.

This chain uses TRBV5-4 with TRBJ2-5, with D tentatively TRBD1 (5 bases). V lost 0 bases to trimming and J lost 1 base, with 16 bases between them. The germline V gene encodes CDR1 SGHNT and CDR2 YYREEE (reference sequence). CDR3 length: 17 residues. CDR3 sequence: CASSLAPLRGLQETQYF. The CDR3 region has the DNA TGTGCCAGCAGCTTGGCCCCATTAAGGGGCCTCCAAGAGACCCAGTACTTC.